These T cell receptor beta chains were read from a single sample in a study of blood T cell repertoires in COVID-19. Data came from immunoSEQ multiplex PCR; TCRdb stores just in-frame clones and leaves some out. The sample lists 200,000 to 250,000 clones, 70% to 90% occurring once. The material sequenced was peripheral blood. The receptors stem from a woman younger than 30 who had recovered from COVID-19. CDR3s include the opening cysteine and the closing phenylalanine or tryptophan. D genes are given only for firm matches. Clone size appears in some rows only: once, few, many, or a class for an expanded clone.

>TRBD1|TRBJ2-7|TRBV13|-
CASSVMGQATYEQYF
TGTGCCAGCAGCGTCATGGGACAGGCTACCTACGAGCAGTACTTC
>TRBD2|TRBJ2-3|TRBV30|-
CAWADSGRFGTDTQYF
TGTGCCTGGGCCGATAGCGGGAGATTTGGCACAGATACGCAGTATTTT
>TRBD1|TRBJ1-2|TRBV28|-
CASRPLRGQLPPGGYTF
TGTGCCAGCAGGCCCCTGAGGGGGCAGCTCCCCCCTGGTGGCTACACCTTC
>TRBD2|TRBJ2-2|TRBV9|-
CASSHGTSSPNTGELFF
TGTGCCAGCAGCCATGGGACTAGCAGCCCGAACACCGGGGAGCTGTTTTTT
>-|TRBJ2-6|TRBV19|-
CASSIRQVSSGANVLTF
TGTGCCAGTAGTATTAGACAGGTCAGCTCTGGGGCCAACGTCCTGACTTTC
>TRBD1|TRBJ2-1|TRBV4-2|once
CASSQEGQGARNEQFF
TGTGCCAGCAGCCAAGAGGGACAGGGGGCAAGGAATGAGCAGTTCTTC
>-|TRBJ2-5|TRBV7-3|once
CASSFGGREETQYF
TGTGCCAGCAGCTTCGGGGGGCGAGAGGAGACCCAGTACTTC
>-|TRBJ2-1|TRBV5-5|-
CASTLELSSYNEQFF
TGTGCCAGCACCCTCGAGTTGAGCTCCTACAATGAGCAGTTCTTC
>TRBD1|TRBJ1-3|TRBV30|-
CALTGENTIYF
TGTGCCTTAACAGGGGAAAACACCATATATTTT
>-|TRBJ1-1|TRBV3-1/TRBV3-2|few
CASSSSGQNEAFF
TGTGCCAGCAGCTCGAGCGGACAGAATGAAGCTTTCTTT
>-|TRBJ2-1|TRBV27|-
CATSPERGNDNEQFF
TGTGCCACCTCCCCCGAACGAGGGAACGACAATGAGCAGTTCTTC
>-|TRBJ2-7|TRBV18|-
CASSPNSFYEQYF
TGTGCCAGCTCACCAAACTCTTTCTACGAGCAGTACTTC
>TRBD1|TRBJ2-3|TRBV11-3|-
CASRRTGRSDTQYF
TGTGCCAGCAGAAGGACAGGGCGCTCAGATACGCAGTATTTT
>-|TRBJ2-1|TRBV14|-
CASSLIPQGSNEQFF
TGTGCCAGCAGCCTTATCCCCCAGGGGAGCAATGAGCAGTTCTTC
>-|TRBJ1-5|TRBV25-1|-
CASSPPDYHQPQHF
TGTGCCAGCAGTCCACCGGACTACCACCAGCCCCAGCATTTT
>-|TRBJ1-2|TRBV6-4|-
CASSDSFVPGALSYGYTF
TGTGCCAGCAGTGACTCGTTCGTTCCAGGGGCGCTTAGCTATGGCTACACCTTC